This entry is about one TCR beta chain. PCR involved 60 Vbeta and 13 Jbeta primers. Sequencing used immunoSEQ multiplex PCR; TCRdb keeps in-frame clones, though not all of them. The sample has 130,000 to 150,000 clones, around 78% seen once. V gave up 4 bases and J gave up 4 bases; unmatched junction bases: 6. The germline CDR1 and CDR2 sequences are LNHDA and SQIVND (reference sequence). This CDR3 has 14 amino acids. This entry is derived from a study of cytomegalovirus exposure and HLA in healthy donors. Across the study: Early released data comprised about 90 million unique TCRs from HLA-typed donors.

This receptor was obtained from a man in his forties in good health and CMV-seropositive. Specimen: PBMCs. The chain is built from TRBV19 and TRBJ1-2; 7 nucleotides align to TRBD1. CDR3 sequence reads: CASSTRTGPYGYTF. For the CDR3, the DNA is TGTGCCAGTAGTACCCGGACAGGCCCCTATGGCTACACCTTC.